This T cell receptor beta chain derives from a study of T cells in Graves' hyperthyroidism and ophthalmopathy. Findings of the study overall: Classification by a 13 V-J model distinguished ophthalmopathy from stable hyperthyroidism.

Many counts were recorded for this clonotype. Its antigen is not known. It was considered stable Graves' hyperthyroidism when ophthalmopathy did not progress within 18 months. Amplified TCR beta CDR3 regions came from RNA transcripts. The HTBI primer set was used in a first-round RT-PCR of the TCR CDR3. MiXCR was run by TCRdb on the multiplex PCR reads, yielding one entry per CDR3 protein. The sample holds roughly 380,000 distinct CDR3 sequences; roughly 15% are singletons and the top ten take about 4.9%. The V gene lost 5 bases and the J gene lost 3 bases, with 13 bases spanning the gap. This CDR3 region has 14 residues. Germline V gives CDR1 MDHEN, CDR2 SYDVKM.

The V and J genes are TRBV28 and TRBJ1-2; D is undetermined. The sample was blood. This TCR came from a woman aged 18-35 years with Graves' hyperthyroidism. The CDR3 DNA reads as TGTGCCAGCAGTCCACCGTCTACTTACTATGGCTACACCTTC. As protein: CASSPPSTYYGYTF.